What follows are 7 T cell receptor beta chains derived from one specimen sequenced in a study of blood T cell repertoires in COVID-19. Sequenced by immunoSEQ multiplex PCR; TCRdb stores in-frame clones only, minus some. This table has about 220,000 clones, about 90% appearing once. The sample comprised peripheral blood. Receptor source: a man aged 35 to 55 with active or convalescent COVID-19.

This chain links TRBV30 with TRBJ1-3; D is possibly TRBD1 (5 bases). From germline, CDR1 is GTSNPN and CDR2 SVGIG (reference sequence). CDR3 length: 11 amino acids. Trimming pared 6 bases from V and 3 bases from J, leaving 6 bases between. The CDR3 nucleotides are TGTGCCTGCGACAGTGGAAACACCATATATTTT. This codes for CACDSGNTIYF.

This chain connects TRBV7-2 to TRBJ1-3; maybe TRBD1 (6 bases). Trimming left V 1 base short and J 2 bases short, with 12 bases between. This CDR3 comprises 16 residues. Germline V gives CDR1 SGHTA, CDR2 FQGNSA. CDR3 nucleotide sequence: TGTGCCAGCAGCTTAGAGAGGGCAGGGGCTGGAAACACCATATATTTT. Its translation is CASSLERAGAGNTIYF.

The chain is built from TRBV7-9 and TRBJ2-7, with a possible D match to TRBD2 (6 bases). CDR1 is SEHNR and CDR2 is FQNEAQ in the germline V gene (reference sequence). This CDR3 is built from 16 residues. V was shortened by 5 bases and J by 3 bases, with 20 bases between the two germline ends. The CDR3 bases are TGTGCCAGCAGCCCCCCAATACTAGCAGGTCTCTACGAGCAGTACTTC. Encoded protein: CASSPPILAGLYEQYF.

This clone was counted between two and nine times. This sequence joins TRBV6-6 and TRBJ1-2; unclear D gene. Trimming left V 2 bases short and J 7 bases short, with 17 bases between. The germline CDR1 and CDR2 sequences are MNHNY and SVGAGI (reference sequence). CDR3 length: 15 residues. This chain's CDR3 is CASSYGREVNSGYTF. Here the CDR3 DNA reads TGTGCCAGCAGTTACGGGCGGGAGGTCAATAGTGGCTACACCTTC.

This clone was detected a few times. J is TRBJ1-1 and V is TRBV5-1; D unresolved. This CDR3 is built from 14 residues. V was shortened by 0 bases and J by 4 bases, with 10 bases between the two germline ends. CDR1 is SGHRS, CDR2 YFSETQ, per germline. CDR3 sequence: CASSLDRRATEAFF. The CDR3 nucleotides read TGCGCCAGCAGCTTGGACAGAAGAGCCACTGAAGCTTTCTTT.

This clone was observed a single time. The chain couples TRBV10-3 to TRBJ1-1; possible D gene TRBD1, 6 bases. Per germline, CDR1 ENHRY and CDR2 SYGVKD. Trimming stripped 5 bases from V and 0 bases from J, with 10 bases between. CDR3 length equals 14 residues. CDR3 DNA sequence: TGTGCCATCAGTAAAGGACAGATGAACACTGAAGCTTTCTTT. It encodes CAISKGQMNTEAFF.

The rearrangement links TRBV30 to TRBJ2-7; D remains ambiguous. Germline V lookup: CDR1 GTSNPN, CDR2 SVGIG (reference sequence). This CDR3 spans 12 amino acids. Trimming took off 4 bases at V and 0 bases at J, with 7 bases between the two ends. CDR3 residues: CAWTGSSYEQYF. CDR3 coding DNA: TGTGCCTGGACAGGTAGCTCCTACGAGCAGTACTTC.